What follows are 5 T cell receptor beta chains derived from one specimen sequenced in a study of shared clonotypes between healthy human individuals. The protocol was immunoSEQ multiplex PCR, while the TCRdb copy is restricted to in-frame clones and leaves out a portion. The table lists about 680,000 clones, 92% of them singletons. It was CD45RO-negative cells, positively selected for CCR7, that made up naive CD8 cells, with terminally differentiated effector memory CD45RA+ cells excluded. Sequencing was performed on naive CD8+ T cells sorted from blood. These TCRs come from a man aged 25-45 years in good health.

The V call is TRBV7-2, the J call TRBJ1-3; 7 bases line up with TRBD1. The CDR3 has 12 residues. V trimming: 5 bases; J trimming: 9 bases; junction bases outside the gene matches: 4. Per the germline V gene, CDR1 is SGHTA and CDR2 is FQGNSA. The CDR3 protein is CASSLQGGTIYF. DNA for the CDR3: TGTGCCAGCAGCCTTCAGGGGGGCACCATATATTTT.

The chain has TRBV19 and TRBJ2-7; 13 bases align to TRBD2. CDR1 is LNHDA, CDR2 SQIVND, per germline (reference sequence). V gave up 4 bases and J gave up 3 bases; unmatched junction bases: 6. The CDR3 is 16 amino acids. The CDR3 loop reads CASSTLGLAGHYEQYF. CDR3 DNA sequence: TGTGCCAGTAGTACCCTGGGACTAGCGGGACACTACGAGCAGTACTTC.

The chain couples TRBV7-6 to TRBJ1-3; tentative D call: TRBD1 (5 bases). V lost 8 bases to trimming and J lost 2 bases, with 16 bases between them. Germline V CDR1 and CDR2: SGHVS, FNYEAQ. This CDR3 has 15 amino acids. CDR3 in DNA: TGTGCCAGCGGCCCAGGCGTGGGGGCTGGAAACACCATATATTTT. As protein: CASGPGVGAGNTIYF. The whole variable domain, filled in from reference TRBV7-6 and TRBJ1-3, reads GAGVSQSPRYKVTKRGQDVALRCDPISGHVSLYWYRQALGQGPEFLTYFNYEAQQDKSGLPNDRFSAERPEGSISTLTIQRTEQRDSAMYRCASGPGVGAGNTIYFGEGSWLTVV.

The gene calls are TRBV10-2 and TRBJ2-3, with TRBD2 matching over 9 bases. Germline lookup yields CDR1 WSHSY and CDR2 SAAADI. J was trimmed by 4 bases and V by 3 bases; bases with no gene match: 2. This CDR3 contains 14 residues. CDR3 DNA sequence: TGCGCCAGCAGTGAAGCGGGAGGTTCAGATACGCAGTATTTT. This codes for CASSEAGGSDTQYF.

This clone showed up just a few times. V is TRBV5-4 and J is TRBJ1-2, with 8 nucleotides matching TRBD1. J lost 6 bases, V lost 4 bases, and 11 bases had no gene match. Germline V gene sequence: CDR1 SGHNT, CDR2 YYREEE (reference sequence). The CDR3 is made up of 15 amino acids. CDR3 nucleotide sequence: TGTGCCAGCAGCCCGACCAGACAGGGGAGGAATGGCTACACCTTC. Encoded protein: CASSPTRQGRNGYTF.